This T cell receptor (beta chain) was captured in a study of blood T cell repertoires in COVID-19. Overall study context: The study drew acute and convalescent COVID-19 samples from the United States, Italy and Spain. PBMCs, B-cell-depleted T cells, or T cells were the source of the cDNA or gDNA that made up the material.

The junction had 5 bases not matched to a gene; V was cut back by 4 bases and J by 5 bases. This CDR3 has 13 residues. Germline lookup yields CDR1 SGDLS and CDR2 YYNGEE. One Seattle source followed patients from active infection through their disease course. Methods used by the authors: By means of reference gene primer amplification, nucleated cell counts were estimated. TCRdb keeps only in-frame clones here, not all; method: immunoSEQ multiplex PCR. V and J calls and clone size are as listed in that table; D and trimming were resolved from the DNA. Of about 390,000 clones listed, approximately 87% are singletons.

The clonotype comes from a woman aged 55-70 years with COVID-19, enrolled during active disease. The J gene is TRBJ1-1, the V gene TRBV9, with TRBD1 identical over 7 bases. The specimen sequenced was peripheral blood. For the CDR3, the DNA is TGTGCCAGCAGCCAGGGGGTTAGGACTGAAGCTTTCTTT. Its translation: CASSQGVRTEAFF.